This passage covers 26 T cell receptor beta chains from one sample sequenced in a study of identical twins. MiXCR, applied by TCRdb to the 5' RACE reads, yields one record per CDR3 protein. The sample holds more than 650,000 distinct CDR3 sequences; approximately 6.1% are singletons and the top ten take around 1.7%. Sequencing used naive T cells sorted from blood. The receptors derive from a man aged 18 to 29 in good health.

This clonotype was recorded at least ten times. V gene TRBV6-4 combines with J gene TRBJ1-2; D remains ambiguous. The CDR3 runs 14 residues. V gave up 0 bases and J gave up 2 bases, with 7 bases separating them. Germline V CDR1 and CDR2: MRHNA, SNTAGT. This chain's CDR3 is CASSDSPGNYGYTF. CDR3 DNA sequence: TGTGCCAGCAGTGACTCTCCGGGGAACTATGGCTACACCTTC.

This clonotype was recorded many times. This chain connects TRBV14 to TRBJ2-5, with a possible D match to TRBD1 (5 bases). This CDR3 region has 15 residues. Per the germline V gene, CDR1 is SGHDN and CDR2 is FVKESK. The V end lost 1 base, the J end lost 4 bases, and 13 bases lay between the germline ends. This CDR3 is CASSQVLGVAETQYF. Here the CDR3 DNA reads TGTGCCAGCAGCCAAGTGTTAGGGGTGGCAGAGACCCAGTACTTC.

V is TRBV5-6 and J is TRBJ2-3, with no clear D. Trimming removed 0 bases from V and 7 bases from J, with 12 bases in between. CDR3 length equals 14 residues. Germline loops: CDR1 SGHDT, CDR2 YYEEEE. DNA of the CDR3: TGTGCCAGCAGCTTGGTGGTAGGAGTCAATACGCAGTATTTT. This sequence encodes CASSLVVGVNTQYF.

This clonotype was recorded many times. This CDR3 reads CASSPGLAGSRELFF. The DNA for the CDR3 is TGTGCCAGCAGCCCTGGACTAGCGGGAAGTCGGGAGCTGTTTTTT. V and J are TRBV7-2 and TRBJ2-2; 12 bases line up with TRBD2. Germline lookup yields CDR1 SGHTA and CDR2 FQGNSA. The V gene end was trimmed by 5 bases and the J gene end by 9 bases; junction bases not matched to a gene: 7. The CDR3 extends over 15 amino acids.

This clonotype occurred many times. V is TRBV5-6 and J is TRBJ2-7, with D perhaps TRBD1 or TRBD2 (5 bases each). CDR1 SGHDT and CDR2 YYEEEE come from the germline V gene. Trimming pared 4 bases from V and 2 bases from J, leaving 13 bases between. This CDR3 region has 14 residues. CDR3 loop: CASSRRDGTYEQYF. CDR3 nucleotide sequence: TGTGCCAGCAGCCGACGGGACGGAACCTACGAGCAGTACTTC.

This clonotype was recorded at least ten times. The chain uses TRBV15 and TRBJ2-2, with no clear D. The CDR3 runs to 13 residues. Germline V gives CDR1 LNHNV, CDR2 YYDKDF (reference sequence). Deletions cut 2 bases from V and 7 bases from J, with 8 bases between. CDR3 nucleotide sequence: TGTGCCACCAGCAGACAGGACGGCGGGGAGCTGTTTTTT. This translates into CATSRQDGGELFF. Full variable domain (remainder filled in from reference TRBV15 and TRBJ2-2): DAMVIQNPRYQVTQFGKPVTLSCSQTLNHNVMYWYQQKSSQAPKLLFHYYDKDFNNEADTPDNFQSRRPNTSFCFLDIRSPGLGDTAMYLCATSRQDGGELFFGEGSRLTVL.

This clonotype was recorded at least ten times. The V call is TRBV29-1, the J call TRBJ2-1; tentative D call: TRBD2 (5 bases). With 7 bases removed from V and 3 bases from J, the gap between germline ends came to 16 bases. The CDR3 spans 14 residues. Per germline, CDR1 SQVTM and CDR2 ANQGSEA. The CDR3 DNA reads TGCAGCGCAGGTCTTCCAGACTACTACAATGAGCAGTTCTTC. As protein: CSAGLPDYYNEQFF.

The rearrangement joins TRBV28 to TRBJ2-1; D unclear. Between the trimmed V and J ends, which lost 3 bases and 9 bases, there was a span of 15 bases. The CDR3 consists of 14 residues. Germline assignment: CDR1 MDHEN and CDR2 SYDVKM. The CDR3 sequence: CASSLQMLLGEQFF. The CDR3 DNA is TGTGCCAGCAGTTTGCAGATGCTCCTAGGTGAGCAGTTCTTC.

This clonotype was observed a few times. The chain joins TRBV19 to TRBJ2-1, with TRBD2 matching over 8 bases. The CDR3 has 15 residues. Germline assignment: CDR1 LNHDA and CDR2 SQIVND (reference sequence). Trimming removed 3 bases from V and 1 base from J; junction bases left unmatched: 2. The chain's CDR3 is CASSMVAGSYNEQFF. The CDR3 DNA is TGTGCCAGTAGTATGGTAGCGGGATCCTACAATGAGCAGTTCTTC.

This clonotype was counted at least ten times. The chain joins TRBV29-1 to TRBJ1-1; D remains unclear. Trimming shortened V by 7 bases and J by 0 bases, and 12 bases separated the two germline ends. This CDR3 has 13 amino acids. CDR1 is SQVTM, CDR2 ANQGSEA, per germline. The CDR3 loop is CSDGLFMNTEAFF. The CDR3 coding sequence is TGCAGCGATGGGTTATTCATGAACACTGAAGCTTTCTTT. Supplemented by reference TRBV29-1 and TRBJ1-1, the full variable domain reads SAVISQKPSRDICQRGTSLTIQCQVDSQVTMMFWYRQQPGQSLTLIATANQGSEATYESGFVIDKFPISRPNLTFSTLTVSNMSPEDSSIYLCSDGLFMNTEAFFGQGTRLTVV.

This chain joins TRBV6-1 and TRBJ2-5; 9 bases fit TRBD1. The V gene end was trimmed by 1 base and the J gene end by 4 bases; junction bases not matched to a gene: 4. CDR3 length equals 15 residues. CDR1 MNHNS and CDR2 SASEGT come from the germline V gene. CDR3 amino acids: CASSEDRGRGETQYF. CDR3 in DNA: TGTGCCAGCAGTGAAGACAGGGGGCGCGGAGAGACCCAGTACTTC.

This clonotype has just a few counts. This chain connects TRBV14 to TRBJ2-6; 8 nucleotides align to TRBD1. Germline V gene lookup returns CDR1 SGHDN and CDR2 FVKESK. The CDR3 covers 17 residues. Trimming cost V 3 bases and J 0 bases; bases outside gene matches: 4. For the CDR3, the DNA is TGTGCCAGCAGCCAGCGACAGGGGATCTCTGGGGCCAACGTCCTGACTTTC. This translates into CASSQRQGISGANVLTF.

This sequence joins TRBV19 and TRBJ2-3; TRBD2 might be the D (6 bases). The CDR3 sequence is 18 residues long. Between the trimmed V and J ends, which lost 4 bases and 0 bases, there was a span of 20 bases. The V gene's germline CDR1 is LNHDA and CDR2 SQIVND (reference sequence). This CDR3 is CASSTGTGDLSSTDTQYF. Written as DNA, the CDR3 is TGTGCCAGTAGTACAGGAACGGGAGATCTATCCAGCACAGATACGCAGTATTTT.

This clonotype has at least ten counts. The chain links TRBV6-1 to TRBJ1-5, with TRBD1 identical over 7 bases. Trimming cost V 6 bases and J 6 bases; bases outside gene matches: 11. From germline, CDR1 is MNHNS and CDR2 SASEGT. This CDR3 region has 15 residues. The CDR3 bases are TGTGCCAGCAGCACCGACAGGGAAGGCGGTCAGCCCCAGCATTTT. The encoded protein is CASSTDREGGQPQHF.

This chain connects TRBV12-3 or TRBV12-4 to TRBJ1-3; D is perhaps TRBD1 (5 bases). The V end was cut by 1 base, the J end by 0 bases, with 7 bases between. This CDR3 spans 15 amino acids. The CDR3 sequence: CASSLGGFSGNTIYF. CDR3 nucleotide sequence: TGTGCCAGCAGTTTAGGGGGGTTCTCTGGAAACACCATATATTTT.

This clonotype has at least ten counts. The chain is built from TRBV7-8 and TRBJ2-5; perhaps TRBD2 as D (6 bases). CDR3 length: 16 residues. Germline V gene data show CDR1 as SGHVS and CDR2 as FQNEAQ. The germline V and J ends were trimmed by 7 bases and 2 bases, with 20 bases remaining between them. In DNA form, the CDR3 reads TGTGCCAGCACCGCCGGGGGAGCGGTACTTCAAGAGACCCAGTACTTC. Translated, it gives CASTAGGAVLQETQYF.

There are many counts of this clonotype. The chain uses TRBV12-3 or TRBV12-4 and TRBJ1-1; TRBD1 might be the D (5 bases). This CDR3 has 15 residues. V was cut by 2 bases and J by 5 bases, with 15 bases left in between. DNA of the CDR3: TGTGCCAGCAGTTTATGGGGACCATTCTTGACTGAAGCTTTCTTT. Translated, it gives CASSLWGPFLTEAFF.

This clonotype was recorded at least ten times. The chain is built from TRBV28 and TRBJ2-5, with D perhaps TRBD1 (6 bases). The CDR3 has 14 residues. V dropped 3 bases and J dropped 5 bases, with 13 bases sitting between them. Per the germline V gene, CDR1 is MDHEN and CDR2 is SYDVKM. CDR3: CASSLDRPSETQYF. The CDR3 coding sequence is TGTGCCAGCAGTTTGGACAGACCTAGTGAGACCCAGTACTTC.

Many counts were recorded for this clonotype. V and J are TRBV10-3 and TRBJ2-1; 9 nucleotides agree with TRBD2. Germline CDR1 is ENHRY and CDR2 is SYGVKD. With V trimmed by 0 bases and J by 0 bases, 9 bases remained unmatched. CDR3 length: 19 residues. The CDR3 DNA reads TGTGCCATCAGTGAGTCGATGACTAGCGGCCCCAGCTCCTACAATGAGCAGTTCTTC. Protein product: CAISESMTSGPSSYNEQFF.

This clonotype has only a few counts. The genes are TRBV7-8 and TRBJ2-2; 8 nucleotides align to TRBD1. This CDR3 is 18 amino acids long. Germline CDR1 reads SGHVS; CDR2 reads FQNEAQ. Trimming removed 5 bases from V and 4 bases from J; junction bases left unmatched: 15. The DNA for the CDR3 is TGTGCCAGCAGCCAGAACCATCCGAGGACAGGGCCCACCGGGGAGCTGTTTTTT. It encodes CASSQNHPRTGPTGELFF.

This clonotype was counted a few times. The chain couples TRBV20-1 to TRBJ2-7, with TRBD2 identical over 13 bases. Germline V gives CDR1 DFQATT, CDR2 SNEGSKA (reference sequence). There are 14 residues in the CDR3. Germline trimming cut 4 bases from V and 2 bases from J; bases unmatched to any gene: 2. The DNA for the CDR3 is TGCAGTGCTAAGGGACTAGCGGGGACCTACGAGCAGTACGTC. This translates into CSAKGLAGTYEQYV.

This clonotype was seen ten or more times. The V gene is TRBV20-1, the J gene TRBJ1-4; a weak D match, TRBD1 (5 bases). CDR1 DFQATT and CDR2 SNEGSKA come from the germline V gene (reference sequence). There are 13 residues in the CDR3. The germline V and J ends were trimmed by 3 bases and 3 bases, with 8 bases remaining between them. DNA of the CDR3: TGCAGTGCTAGCGGGACGGCTAATGAAAAACTGTTTTTT. Translation gives CSASGTANEKLFF.

The V gene is TRBV3-1, the J gene TRBJ1-6; possible D gene TRBD1, 5 bases. This CDR3 is built from 12 residues. Germline V gene sequence: CDR1 LGHDT, CDR2 YNNKEL (reference sequence). Trimming left V 5 bases short and J 16 bases short, with 15 bases between. Here the CDR3 reads CASSEGTDPLHF. DNA of the CDR3: TGTGCCAGCAGCGAAGGGACCGACCCTCTCCACTTT.

This clonotype appeared many times. The chain is built from TRBV4-3 and TRBJ2-3; no firm D call. The V end lost 2 bases, the J end lost 5 bases, and 8 bases lay between the germline ends. CDR1 is LGHNA, CDR2 YSLEER, per germline. The CDR3 is made up of 13 amino acids. The CDR3 sequence: CASSQFPGDTQYF. CDR3 in DNA: TGCGCCAGCAGCCAATTTCCCGGAGATACGCAGTATTTT.

The chain carries TRBV9 and TRBJ2-1; 13 bases line up with TRBD2. CDR1 and CDR2 from the germline V gene are SGDLS and YYNGEE. The CDR3 is 15 residues long. With 2 bases clipped from V and 9 bases from J, the junction kept 5 bases outside the gene matches. CDR3 in amino acids: CASSVGTSGAVEQFF. The DNA for the CDR3 is TGTGCCAGCAGCGTCGGGACTAGCGGGGCGGTTGAGCAGTTCTTC.

This clonotype has a count of ten or more. The V call is TRBV29-1, the J call TRBJ2-2, with 7 bases aligning to TRBD1. V dropped 6 bases and J dropped 2; count of bases not matched to a gene: 6. Germline values: CDR1 SQVTM, CDR2 ANQGSEA. This CDR3 contains 14 residues. The CDR3 here is CSVPGTVNTGELFF. The CDR3 DNA is TGCAGCGTCCCCGGGACAGTTAACACCGGGGAGCTGTTTTTT.